A single TCR beta chain is shown here with its context. This entry comes from a study of T cell changes during pregnancy in multiple sclerosis. Clones were read by immunoSEQ multiplex PCR, and TCRdb kept only the in-frame ones, dropping some. The sample comprises 25,000 to 35,000 clones, about 89% of which are singletons, and 6% to 8% rests with the top ten. The CDR3 totals 15 residues. With V trimmed by 5 bases and J by 5 bases, 5 bases remained unmatched. Per germline, CDR1 SEHNR and CDR2 FQNEAQ (reference sequence). Material: CD8+ T cells from peripheral blood mononuclear cells, obtained in the second trimester of pregnancy. This clonotype was obtained from a female donor with multiple sclerosis, enrolled in a pregnancy study. The chain employs TRBV7-9 and TRBJ1-4; 10 bases are a match to TRBD1. The CDR3 reads CASSDSGQGNEKLFF. Written as DNA, the CDR3 is TGTGCCAGCAGCGACTCGGGACAGGGGAATGAAAAACTGTTTTTT.